This T cell receptor beta chain derives from a study of cytomegalovirus exposure and HLA in healthy donors (dated by TCRdb to 2016 to 2017). Concerning the study at large: In an earlier analysis of 450 to 750 of the donors, 250 to 350 Gb of sequence data and about 110 million unique TCR beta sequences from approximately 180 million T cells were reported. The study used immunosequencing to profile the T cell repertoires of hundreds of subjects and linked those repertoires to cytomegalovirus serostatus. All discovery cohort repertoires had been generated using a single sequencing platform. An earlier analysis of around 540 of the donors applied high-throughput TCR beta sequencing to assess whether each TCR beta V gene segment acted as functional or pseudogenic. The study aimed to test whether signatures of past pathogen exposure could be identified by cataloging public T cell receptors. Class I and class II HLA loci were covered by the typing at four-digit resolution. A later analysis re-examined previously published TCR beta repertoires from around 670 donors and added high-resolution HLA genotyping to investigate patterns of TCR occurrence. A later genetic analysis took genome-wide SNP genotypes for about 65% of the 666 donors and used that subset as a discovery cohort. Among approximately 370 genotyped donors of the cohort, an average of roughly 230,000 unique TCR beta nucleotide sequences was sequenced per donor, of which approximately 19% were non-productive. In addition to the first cohort of around 670 subjects, a separate validation cohort of 120 different subjects was used. Four or five DR-DQ haplotypes were handled as single units for association and clustering because linkage in the cohort was strong. Donor age, sex, ethnicity and CMV serostatus were compiled alongside the repertoire data. The later analysis used no new phenotypic data to find candidate immune exposures, relying instead on TCR beta sequences and their occurrence across donors. Of the 300 to 500 genotyped donors, 65% to 90% were placed in the genetic ancestry cluster associated with self-reported Caucasian donors. Typing coverage varied by locus: roughly 629-640 donors for A, B, C, DRB1 and DQB1; roughly 510 for DQA1; over 600 for DPA1; roughly 470 for DPB1. An early release that covered about 600 HLA-typed donors contained around 300 gigabases of sequencing data and 65 million to 100 million unique TCR sequences. To predict cytomegalovirus infection status, the study brought together high-throughput TCR immunosequencing, statistical association of individual TCRs with disease status, and machine learning.

In regard to this clone: The clone's antigen remains unknown. No base-level quality is on record; no much larger clone is a single base apart.

The cohort was made up of 500 to 850 healthy bone marrow donors. All cohort members were sampled while nominally healthy, although unrecorded immune exposures were likely present. The donor tested CMV seronegative and was one of the 352 seronegative cohort members. Every donor gave a peripheral blood sample, and the peripheral blood mononuclear cells from that sample were used for TCR beta sequencing. The Qiagen DNeasy Blood Extraction Kit was used to extract genomic DNA from the blood cell samples. General conclusions and limits of the study: When HLA alleles, especially DR and DQ, strongly co-occurred, attributing TCR associations to individual alleles was difficult. Compared with the approximately 600-donor mean, donors in an Asian-associated ancestry cluster had fewer N-insertions in productive TCRs, according to a later genetic analysis. At a false discovery rate of 0.05, a later analysis linked around 15,000 TCR beta sequences to specific HLA alleles. In vitro tests confirmed that a few of the cytomegalovirus-associated TCR beta chains recognize cytomegalovirus antigens. The only immune exposure information available for the cohort was CMV serostatus. Because HLA typing was unavailable for some donors at each locus, only the typed subset was used in association tests. Compared with equally common non-associated chains, HLA-associated TCR beta chains in a later analysis were more clonally expanded and had lower generation probabilities. Cytomegalovirus status was reported to be diagnosed by the classifier with high specificity and sensitivity in both the original and validation cohorts. A further reported finding was that TCR beta sequences accurately predicted the HLA-A and HLA-B alleles for most subjects in the first cohort. Sequencing depth was assumed to be roughly uniform across donors in the presence/absence analyses, though that assumption may not hold. In the study, approximately 160 TCR beta chains were listed as associated with cytomegalovirus. In an earlier analysis of around 500 of the donors, most TCR beta V segments appeared in productive rearrangements about 90% or about 30% of the time, broadly matching IMGT annotations. The sequencing pipeline was judged likely to have produced a cluster of highly shared sequence variants as a technical artifact. Because counts were too low, seventeen rarely observed V segments, including chromosome 9 orphons, were excluded from the earlier analysis of under 650 of the donors. Correlated functional status among segregating V segments might reflect linkage disequilibrium, but an unknown experimental factor could not be ruled out. Some IMGT-functional V segments, including TRBV6-2 and TRBV6-3, could not be told apart with the 87-base-pair reads, so those segments were excluded. Most TCR sequences were observed very rarely across donors, whereas some public TCRs were present in many individuals. A later analysis found that most CMV-associated TCR beta chains appeared HLA-restricted, with HLA associations seemingly driven largely by CMV exposure. A later genetic analysis associated a missense DCLRE1C variant with V-gene and J-gene trimming of TCR beta chains, and an independent cohort replicated the association. In this cohort, only TCR beta chains were sequenced, and detectable features were limited by the absence of alpha or paired-chain data. According to a later analysis, parvovirus B19, influenza, CMV and Epstein-Barr virus appeared linked to several top co-occurrence clusters. According to a later analysis, TCR association rates differed among HLA loci, with DRB1 alleles showing the most associated TCRs and HLA-C alleles showing the fewest. It was suggested by the authors that the approach could potentially be generalized to other disease states and immunological phenotypes.

Libraries were constructed by the immunoSEQ multiplex PCR assay. For the multiplex PCR, a mixture combining 60 forward primers for TCR Vbeta segments and 13 reverse primers for TCR Jbeta segments was used. The CDR3 region of rearranged TCR beta genes was amplified from genomic DNA with a multiplex PCR assay. The amplified TCR beta libraries were sequenced on the Illumina HiSeq System as 87-base-pair reads. The source study handled its data this way. Across the roughly 600 repertoires, a later analysis counted tens of millions of unique TCR beta chains, approximately 12 million of which were shared by at least two donors. Raw reads were error-corrected and collapsed into unique sequences with a nearest-neighbor algorithm that merged closely related sequences to remove PCR and sequencing errors. To assign V, D and J gene segments, CDR3 sequences were aligned to IMGT reference sequences. For a sequence to be retained, at least a six-nucleotide match to both a V gene segment and a J gene segment was required. A rearrangement was called productive if the CDR3 had no stop codons and remained in frame with V and J, and every other rearrangement was called non-productive. Following IMGT convention, CDR3 was defined as the stretch from the second conserved V-encoded cysteine up to the conserved J-encoded phenylalanine. In an earlier analysis of some 550 of the donors, sequences lacking an unambiguous match to a single V gene segment were excluded. In an earlier analysis of several hundred of the donors, V segments were called functional above 56.7% productive rearrangements and were called segregating when the between-donor standard deviation exceeded 5%. A statistical classification framework was built for diagnosing cytomegalovirus status from the catalog of TCR beta chain sequences. A later analysis assigned V and J genes by comparing TCR nucleotide sequences with IMGT/GENE-DB human TR gene sequences. Using the TCRdist pipeline, a later analysis assigned CDR3 sequences along with most-parsimonious VDJ recombination scenarios. In a later analysis, each TCR beta chain was defined by its CDR3 amino acid sequence together with its V-gene family, and reads without a unique V-gene family were excluded. In a later analysis, approximately 640 highly shared, low-generation-probability nucleotide sequences were removed to address suspected cross-contamination and a sequencing artifact. In a later analysis, a clonal expansion index for each public chain was calculated from normalized within-repertoire ranks of inferred template counts. Generation probabilities in a later analysis came from a VDJ recombination model fitted to out-of-frame rearrangements, and those results were checked against IGoR. A later analysis scored TCR-TCR, TCR-HLA and TCR-CMV co-occurrence with hypergeometric tests, applying a repertoire-size bias correction to TCR pairs. A later analysis estimated false discovery rates by permuting HLA or CMV assignments 20 times. In a later analysis, co-occurring TCRs were grouped using DBSCAN, with TCRdist sequence similarity added in when clustering inside HLA-allele-positive subsets. For co-occurrence clustering, repertoires with fewer than 30,000 or more than 120,000 public chains were excluded, along with a handful of repertoires with anomalous nucleotide sharing. The source is immuneACCESS, and TCRdb retained only in-frame sequences with V and J called. Part of the clones is not carried over; for the studies checked, unresolved V genes explain less than half of this, and the remainder is unexplained. V and J calls and clone size follow that table, whereas D and trimming were derived from the DNA. The sample table holds around 200,000 clones, of which around three quarters were seen once. 1.5% to 2% of the sample goes to the ten largest clones.

The CDR3 holds 16 amino acids from the cysteine to the phenylalanine. Left in the record is the CDR3 DNA by itself, 48 bases read in frame from the first base. V gives up 4 bases and J gives up 8 bases, and the segment between their germline ends measures 20 bases. CDR1 MGHRA and CDR2 YSYEKL were looked up in the germline V gene. Recombination linked TRBV4-1 to TRBJ1-4; confidence is insufficient to name the D gene. The clonotype comes from a man under 40 in good health and CMV-seronegative. The sample comprised PBMCs. The CDR3 region: CASSLEGDPSGEKLFF. The nucleotides are TGCGCCAGCAGCCTAGAGGGAGATCCCTCGGGGGAAAAACTGTTTTTT.